A selection of T cell receptor beta chains follows, all from one sample in a study of OX40 agonist ivuxolimab in advanced cancers. Sequenced by immunoSEQ multiplex PCR; TCRdb stores in-frame clones only, minus some. The repertoire holds just over 30,000 clones, with around nine tenths as singletons. The input for sequencing was CD4+ or CD8+ T cells sorted from blood, taken in a trial of the OX40 agonist ivuxolimab. The receptors come from an adult with an advanced solid tumor such as melanoma, head and neck, liver or kidney cancer. Each CDR3 is given with its conserved first and last residue. The D gene is left open where the match is weak. Some rows mark clone size as missing; the rest say once, few, many or name a class of expanded clone.

abundance | j_gene | d_gene | v_gene | CDR3nt | CDR3aa
- | TRBJ1-2 | - | TRBV2 | TGTGCCAGCAGTGACCTGACCGTGTATGGCTACACCTTC | CASSDLTVYGYTF
- | TRBJ2-1 | - | TRBV9 | TGTGCCAGCAGCGTTCGGGACACCTACAATGAGCAGTTCTTC | CASSVRDTYNEQFF
medium-sized | TRBJ1-1 | - | TRBV14 | TGTGCCAGCAGCCCCAATCAGGGGCTCGCTGAAGCTTTCTTT | CASSPNQGLAEAFF
- | TRBJ1-3 | - | TRBV28 | TGTGCCAGTACTCCTGGGAGGGCTGGAAACACCATATATTTT | CASTPGRAGNTIYF
- | TRBJ2-3 | - | TRBV4-2 | TGTGCCAGCAGCTTTGGGCAGGGCGAGAGAGATACGCAGTATTTT | CASSFGQGERDTQYF
few | TRBJ1-2 | - | TRBV11-2 | TGTGCCAGCAGCTTAGTGGCGGCGGGTGCCTCGCGGCCTGGCTACACCTTC | CASSLVAAGASRPGYTF
- | TRBJ1-5 | - | TRBV2 | TGTGCCAGCCGCAGGGGCCCGAAACAGCCCCAGCATTTT | CASRRGPKQPQHF
- | TRBJ2-2 | TRBD1 | TRBV7-9 | TGTGCCAGCAGCCCGCGACAGGGGGGGATTGAGCTGTTTTTT | CASSPRQGGIELFF
- | TRBJ2-1 | - | TRBV27 | TGTGCCAGCAGTTTATCGTGGGGGAATGAGCAGTTCTTC | CASSLSWGNEQFF
- | TRBJ2-1 | - | TRBV7-3 | TGTGCCAGCAGCCGGGGTTTCACTGAGCAGTTCTTC | CASSRGFTEQFF
once | TRBJ2-2 | - | TRBV2 | TGTGCCTCAACTACGGACAGGAACACCGGGGAGCTGTTTTTT | CASTTDRNTGELFF
- | TRBJ2-7 | - | TRBV4-3 | TGCGCCAGCAGCCAAGTAACCACCAAGATCTACGAGCAGTACTTC | CASSQVTTKIYEQYF
- | TRBJ2-3 | TRBD2 | TRBV7-3 | TGTGCCAGCAGCCCTACCGTGTGGCGGGAGGATGAAACAGATACGCAGTATTTT | CASSPTVWREDETDTQYF
- | TRBJ2-1 | TRBD2 | TRBV2 | TGTGCCAGCAGGGGAGGGTACAATGAGCAGTTCTTC | CASRGGYNEQFF
- | TRBJ2-5 | TRBD2 | TRBV11-3 | TGTGCCAGCAGCCCGGGGGGGCGCGAGACCCAGTACTTC | CASSPGGRETQYF
- | TRBJ2-5 | - | TRBV28 | TGTGCCAGCAGTTCTGTCCCAACAGGGTACCAAGAGACCCAGTACTTC | CASSSVPTGYQETQYF
- | TRBJ2-7 | TRBD2 | TRBV11-2 | TGTGCCAGCAGCGCACGGGGGGGATCCTACGAGCAGTACTTC | CASSARGGSYEQYF
- | TRBJ2-5 | - | TRBV2 | TGTGCCAGCAGCATCGGAGAGACCCAGTACTTC | CASSIGETQYF
- | TRBJ2-1 | - | TRBV30 | TGTGCCTGGAATAGGCGGGGATACTACAATGAGCAGTTCTTC | CAWNRRGYYNEQFF
- | TRBJ2-1 | TRBD2 | TRBV4-3 | TGCGCCAGCAGCCAGTCGACTAGCGGGATTCCTCCCAACAATGAGCAGTTCTTC | CASSQSTSGIPPNNEQFF
- | TRBJ2-1 | TRBD1 | TRBV27 | TGTGCCAGCAGTTTAGCGGGGACAGGGGCATACAATGAGCAGTTCTTC | CASSLAGTGAYNEQFF
once | TRBJ1-1 | - | TRBV6-5 | TGTGCCAGCAGTTACTCGGCCAGTACTGAAGCTTTCTTT | CASSYSASTEAFF